This T cell receptor (beta chain) was obtained from a study of blood T cells in healthy people across ages. Study-level information: T cells yielded about one barcoded beta molecule per two cells through template switching. Study-level points and caveats: Diversity estimates drawn from one million T cells were deemed underestimates. A roughly linear age-dependent decrease characterized TCR beta diversity per million T cells.

A second roughly 6 to 11 cycle PCR used barcoded and J-beta primers. TCRdb re-analysed the 5' RACE reads in MiXCR, keeping a single row per CDR3 protein. The sample yields about 1.1 million distinct CDR3 sequences, about two fifths seen once. The CDR3 is made up of 15 amino acids. V was clipped by 4 bases and J by 2 bases, with 15 bases between them. Germline CDR1 SGDLS, CDR2 YYNGEE. A word on this clonotype: The antigen remains undetermined.

This TCR derives from a man between 18 and 35 years old in good health. The V and J genes are TRBV9 and TRBJ1-1, with D perhaps matching TRBD1 (6 bases). Material: blood. The CDR3 here is CASSTADSFNTEAFF. In DNA form, the CDR3 reads TGTGCCAGCAGCACCGCGGACAGTTTTAACACTGAAGCTTTCTTT.